These 10 T cell receptor beta chains were sequenced from one sample in a study of human T cells and chemical hapten exposure. The time point was: patch test 1, 2 weeks after DPC sensitization. Treatment given: therapeutic diphenylcyclopropenone sensitization with weekly scalp DPC. TCRdb analysed the RACE reads with MiXCR anew, one entry per CDR3 protein. The sample contains about 340,000 distinct CDR3 sequences, about 7% of which appear only once. The starting material was whole blood, obtained in connection with sensitization to the hapten diphenylcyclopropenone (DPC). Every receptor here comes from a woman aged 18-35 years with alopecia areata. Some clones in this sample may be carry-over from other donors' samples.

This clonotype has more than one count but fewer than ten. The CDR3 bases are TGTGCCAGCAGTTTGAAGGGACTCTCCCTCCACTTT. As protein: CASSLKGLSLHF. V is TRBV12-3 or TRBV12-4 and J is TRBJ1-6; the D gene is possibly TRBD1 (5 bases). V was shortened by 3 bases and J by 14 bases, with 11 bases between the two germline ends. This CDR3 has 12 amino acids.

This clonotype has more than one count but fewer than ten. The chain joins TRBV5-4 to TRBJ2-3; D ambiguous. Germline loops: CDR1 SGHNT, CDR2 YYREEE (reference sequence). The CDR3 sequence is 15 residues long. The V end was cut by 0 bases, the J end by 0 bases, with 8 bases between. As DNA, the CDR3 is TGTGCCAGCAGCTTGGGGCTAGAGAGCACAGATACGCAGTATTTT. It encodes CASSLGLESTDTQYF.

This clonotype was detected ten times or more. V gene TRBV29-1 combines with J gene TRBJ1-2; D perhaps matches TRBD1 (6 bases). There are 14 residues in the CDR3. CDR1 and CDR2 (germline): SQVTM, ANQGSEA. Trimming stripped 7 bases from V and 6 bases from J, with 21 bases between. CDR3 sequence (DNA): TGCAGCGCCCCGGCCGGAGGGGGTTTCGATGGCTACACCTTC. Translated, it gives CSAPAGGGFDGYTF.

This clonotype has just a few counts. This chain uses TRBV20-1 with TRBJ2-7; tentative D call: TRBD1 (6 bases). The CDR3 runs to 14 residues. Germline V CDR1 and CDR2: DFQATT, SNEGSKA (reference sequence). Trimming pared 5 bases from V and 1 base from J, leaving 15 bases between. CDR3 DNA: TGCAGTGCTGAGAACCGGGACAATTCCTACGAGCAGTACTTC. It specifies CSAENRDNSYEQYF.

This clonotype was counted a few times. The chain joins TRBV18 to TRBJ2-5; no definite D call. Germline CDR1 is KGHSH and CDR2 is LQKENI. V lost 5 bases and J 2 bases, leaving 6 bases between the germline ends. The CDR3 has 12 amino acids. CDR3 loop: CASSTTQETQYF. The CDR3 DNA is TGTGCCAGCTCAACAACTCAAGAGACCCAGTACTTC.

This clonotype came up a few times. The rearrangement uses TRBV4-2 and TRBJ2-5; D unresolved. Trimming took off 0 bases at V and 0 bases at J, with 11 bases between the two ends. Germline V lookup: CDR1 LGHNA, CDR2 YNFKEQ. The CDR3 has 16 residues. The CDR3 region is CASSQDAGSYQETQYF. CDR3 DNA: TGTGCCAGCAGCCAAGACGCCGGCTCGTACCAAGAGACCCAGTACTTC.

This clonotype occurred many times. The CDR3 is CASSAQPALAGVTDTQYF. The CDR3 DNA sequence: TGTGCCAGCAGCGCCCAACCTGCTCTAGCGGGGGTCACAGATACGCAGTATTTT. This rearrangement joins TRBV9 to TRBJ2-3; 10 bases agree with TRBD2. Trimming at V came to 3 bases and at J to 2 bases, leaving 12 bases not matched to a gene. There are 18 residues in the CDR3. Germline CDR1 reads SGDLS; CDR2 reads YYNGEE.

Many counts were recorded for this clonotype. The CDR3 loop is CASSQGWGSEIAQYF. The CDR3 nucleotides read TGTGCCAGCAGCCAGGGGTGGGGAAGTGAGATAGCCCAGTACTTC. This chain joins TRBV4-2 and TRBJ2-5; unclear D gene. The germline CDR1 and CDR2 sequences are LGHNA and YNFKEQ. V was trimmed by 3 bases and J by 9 bases, leaving 20 bases between them. This CDR3 is 15 amino acids long.

V usage is TRBV5-6 and J usage is TRBJ2-7, with no clear D. Looked up from germline, CDR1 is SGHDT and CDR2 is YYEEEE. V was pared by 5 bases and J by 2 bases, with 8 bases between. This CDR3 is 12 amino acids long. As DNA, the CDR3 is TGTGCCAGCAGTTCAATGGCCTACGAGCAGTACTTC. Translating it yields CASSSMAYEQYF.

V and J are TRBV28 and TRBJ2-5, with unresolved D. Germline V gene sequence: CDR1 MDHEN, CDR2 SYDVKM. This CDR3 has 14 residues. The germline V and J ends were trimmed by 2 bases and 3 bases, with 10 bases remaining between them. The CDR3 DNA is TGTGCCAGCAGTTTACAGACGAGTGAAGAGACCCAGTACTTC. Its translation: CASSLQTSEETQYF.